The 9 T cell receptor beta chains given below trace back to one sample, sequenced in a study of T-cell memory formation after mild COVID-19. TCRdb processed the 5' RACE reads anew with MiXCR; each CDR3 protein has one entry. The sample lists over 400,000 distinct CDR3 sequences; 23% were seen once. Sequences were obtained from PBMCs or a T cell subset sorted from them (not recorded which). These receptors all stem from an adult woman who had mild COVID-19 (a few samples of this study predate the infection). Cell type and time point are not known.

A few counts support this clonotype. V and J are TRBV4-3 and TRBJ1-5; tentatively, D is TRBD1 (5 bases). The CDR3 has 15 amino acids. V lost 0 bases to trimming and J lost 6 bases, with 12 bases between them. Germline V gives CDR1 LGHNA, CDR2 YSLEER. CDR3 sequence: CASSQDVGGTQPQHF. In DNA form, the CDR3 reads TGCGCCAGCAGCCAAGATGTGGGGGGAACTCAGCCCCAGCATTTT.

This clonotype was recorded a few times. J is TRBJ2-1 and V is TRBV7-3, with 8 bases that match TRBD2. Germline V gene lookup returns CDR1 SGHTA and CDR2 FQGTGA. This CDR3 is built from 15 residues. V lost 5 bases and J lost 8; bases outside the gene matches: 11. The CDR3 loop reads CASSPLAGARHEQFF. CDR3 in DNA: TGTGCCAGCAGCCCTCTAGCGGGTGCCCGGCATGAGCAGTTCTTC.

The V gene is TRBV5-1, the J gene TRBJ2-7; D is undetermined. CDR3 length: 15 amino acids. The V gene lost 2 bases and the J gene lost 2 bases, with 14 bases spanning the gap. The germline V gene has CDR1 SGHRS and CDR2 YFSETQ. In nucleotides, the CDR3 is TGCGCCAGCAGCTTCGAGAATGGGGTCACCTACGAGCAGTACTTC. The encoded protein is CASSFENGVTYEQYF.

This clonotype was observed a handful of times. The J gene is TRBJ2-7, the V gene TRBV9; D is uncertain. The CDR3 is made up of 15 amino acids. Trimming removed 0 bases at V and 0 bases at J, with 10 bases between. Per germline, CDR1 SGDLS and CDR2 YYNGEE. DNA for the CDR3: TGTGCCAGCAGCGTAGACGCGGACCCCTCCTACGAGCAGTACTTC. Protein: CASSVDADPSYEQYF.

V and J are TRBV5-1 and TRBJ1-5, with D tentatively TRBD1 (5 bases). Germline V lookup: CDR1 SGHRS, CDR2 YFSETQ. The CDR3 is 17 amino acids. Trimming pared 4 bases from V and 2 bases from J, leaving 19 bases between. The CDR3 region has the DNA TGCGCCAGCAGCCCTGGGACGTACGGAGGGGGCAATCAGCCCCAGCATTTT. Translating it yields CASSPGTYGGGNQPQHF.

Written as DNA, the CDR3 is TGTGCCAGCTCACCACTAAACAGGGTTTACAATGAGCAGTTCTTC. Protein sequence: CASSPLNRVYNEQFF. This chain links TRBV18 with TRBJ2-1, with a weak D call TRBD1 (6 bases). Germline values: CDR1 KGHSH, CDR2 LQKENI. The CDR3 has 15 residues. Trimming stripped 1 base from V and 4 bases from J, with 11 bases between.

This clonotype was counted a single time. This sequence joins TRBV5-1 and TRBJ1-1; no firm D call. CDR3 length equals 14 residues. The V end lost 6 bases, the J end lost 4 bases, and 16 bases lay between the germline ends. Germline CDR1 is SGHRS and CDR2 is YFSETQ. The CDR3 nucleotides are TGCGCCAGCAACTTCGGGTCGGTGGGCACTGAAGCTTTCTTT. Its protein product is CASNFGSVGTEAFF.

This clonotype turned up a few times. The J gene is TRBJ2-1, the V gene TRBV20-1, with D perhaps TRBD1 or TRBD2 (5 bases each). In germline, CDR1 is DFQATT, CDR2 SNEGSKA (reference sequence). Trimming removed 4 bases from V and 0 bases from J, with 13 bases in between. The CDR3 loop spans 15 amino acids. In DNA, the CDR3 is TGCAGTGCTACTTCGGGGACGTACTCCTACAATGAGCAGTTCTTC. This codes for CSATSGTYSYNEQFF.

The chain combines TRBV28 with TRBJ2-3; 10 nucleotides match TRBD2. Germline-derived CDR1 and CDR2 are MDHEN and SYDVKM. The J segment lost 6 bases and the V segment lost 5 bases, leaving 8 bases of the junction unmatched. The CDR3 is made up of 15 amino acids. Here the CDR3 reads CASSITSGAWDTQYF. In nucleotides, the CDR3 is TGTGCCAGCAGTATTACTAGCGGGGCTTGGGATACGCAGTATTTT. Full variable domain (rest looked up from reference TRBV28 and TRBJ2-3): DVKVTQSSRYLVKRTGEKVFLECVQDMDHENMFWYRQDPGLGLRLIYFSYDVKMKEKGDIPEGYSVSREKKERFSLILESASTNQTSMYLCASSITSGAWDTQYFGPGTRLTVL.